One sample yielded the 23 T cell receptor beta chains listed below, sequenced in a study of T cell responses to AZD1222 COVID-19 vaccine. TCRdb's copy holds only in-frame clones and misses some; the assay was immunoSEQ multiplex PCR. The sample includes some 120,000 clones, 70% to 90% of them seen just once. This sample comprised peripheral blood, obtained on day 0 of AZD1222 vaccination. Receptor source: an adult in good health.

The V gene is TRBV27, the J gene TRBJ2-2; 10 nucleotides match TRBD1. Germline V gene sequence: CDR1 MNHEY, CDR2 SMNVEV (reference sequence). CDR3 length equals 18 residues. The J segment lost 7 bases and the V segment lost 3 bases, leaving 14 bases of the junction unmatched. This chain's CDR3 is CASSFSFTDRGFIGELFF. CDR3 DNA sequence: TGTGCCAGCAGTTTCTCCTTTACGGACAGGGGGTTTATCGGGGAGCTGTTTTTT.

The J gene is TRBJ2-7, the V gene TRBV6-2 or TRBV6-3; no reliable D call. Trimming cost V 4 bases and J 0 bases, with 13 bases left between them. The CDR3 covers 15 residues. Germline-derived CDR1 and CDR2 are MNHEY and SVGEGT. This chain's CDR3 is CASSSGERTSYEQYF. CDR3 coding DNA: TGTGCCAGCAGTTCCGGTGAGCGAACCTCCTACGAGCAGTACTTC.

The chain couples TRBV24-1 to TRBJ2-2; no reliable D call. Trimming removed 8 bases at V and 3 bases at J, with 15 bases between. The CDR3 totals 15 residues. Germline assignment: CDR1 KGHDR and CDR2 SFDVKD. CDR3 sequence: CATKAPPADTGELFF. CDR3 sequence (DNA): TGTGCCACCAAAGCCCCCCCTGCCGACACCGGGGAGCTGTTTTTT.

This clone was recorded only once. CDR3 nucleotides: TGTGCCAGCAGTGAAAGTACAGGGGTTACTGAAGCTTTCTTT. Encoded protein: CASSESTGVTEAFF. This chain joins TRBV6-1 and TRBJ1-1; 7 bases are shared with TRBD1. Germline values: CDR1 MNHNS, CDR2 SASEGT. The junction had 5 bases not matched to a gene; V was cut back by 2 bases and J by 5 bases. The CDR3 runs to 14 residues.

A few counts support this clone. J is TRBJ2-1 and V is TRBV7-3, with 8 bases matching TRBD2. V trimming: 2 bases; J trimming: 6 bases; junction bases outside the gene matches: 6. Germline lookup yields CDR1 SGHTA and CDR2 FQGTGA. The CDR3 length is 15 residues. In DNA, the CDR3 is TGTGCCAGCAGCTTATGGGCGGGAGGAGGCAATGAGCAGTTCTTC. It yields the protein CASSLWAGGGNEQFF.

V and J are TRBV27 and TRBJ2-3; D possibly corresponds to TRBD2 (5 bases). The CDR3 is made up of 15 amino acids. Germline V gene lookup returns CDR1 MNHEY and CDR2 SMNVEV (reference sequence). V was shortened by 6 bases and J by 1 base, with 14 bases between the two germline ends. For the CDR3, the DNA is TGTGCCAGCAGAAGGACTTTTTTCGGCACAGATACGCAGTATTTT. Translating gives CASRRTFFGTDTQYF.

The chain employs TRBV7-8 and TRBJ2-7; perhaps TRBD1 as D (5 bases). CDR1 is SGHVS and CDR2 is FQNEAQ in the germline V gene. The CDR3 sequence is 15 residues long. Trimming removed 3 bases from V and 0 bases from J, with 12 bases in between. The CDR3 spells CASSFGGADSYEQYF. In nucleotides, the CDR3 is TGTGCCAGCAGCTTTGGTGGGGCGGACTCCTACGAGCAGTACTTC.

The chain combines TRBV6-2 or TRBV6-3 with TRBJ1-4; D ambiguous. Germline CDR1 is MNHEY and CDR2 is SVGEGT. CDR3 length: 15 amino acids. V lost 4 bases and J lost 6, with 15 bases in between. The CDR3 reads CASSLTVGYYEKLFF. The DNA for the CDR3 is TGTGCCAGCAGTTTGACGGTTGGGTATTATGAAAAACTGTTTTTT.

The V and J genes are TRBV30 and TRBJ1-2, with D unclear. The CDR3 runs 12 residues. Germline CDR1 GTSNPN, CDR2 SVGIG (reference sequence). V shed 3 bases and J shed 8 bases, with 13 bases lying between them. The DNA for the CDR3 is TGTGCCTGGAGCCTCTCCATGGGGGGCTACACCTTC. Protein product: CAWSLSMGGYTF.

V and J are TRBV6-4 and TRBJ2-2, with 7 bases that match TRBD2. The ends lost 0 bases at V and 1 base at J; junction bases unmatched: 5. This CDR3 is built from 17 residues. CDR1 and CDR2 (germline): MRHNA, SNTAGT. The CDR3 protein is CASSDSASGENTGELFF. CDR3 DNA sequence: TGTGCCAGCAGTGACTCGGCTAGCGGTGAGAACACCGGGGAGCTGTTTTTT.

The V call is TRBV5-6, the J call TRBJ1-6; TRBD1 agrees at 8 bases. Germline lookup yields CDR1 SGHDT and CDR2 YYEEEE. The junction had 8 bases not matched to a gene; V was cut back by 4 bases and J by 8 bases. The CDR3 totals 15 residues. The CDR3 DNA is TGTGCCAGCAGCGCCCGGGACAGGAGGGATTCACCCCTCCACTTT. The encoded protein is CASSARDRRDSPLHF.

The V call is TRBV10-3, the J call TRBJ1-5, with a weak D call TRBD1 (6 bases). Germline values: CDR1 ENHRY, CDR2 SYGVKD. CDR3 length: 14 amino acids. The germline V and J ends were trimmed by 2 bases and 6 bases, with 11 bases remaining between them. The CDR3 bases are TGTGCCATCAGTGAGGCAGGGGAAGGTCAGCCCCAGCATTTT. Translated: CAISEAGEGQPQHF.

This sequence joins TRBV18 and TRBJ1-3; D unclear. The germline V and J ends were trimmed by 0 bases and 7 bases, with 16 bases remaining between them. Germline CDR1 is KGHSH and CDR2 is LQKENI. This CDR3 has 16 residues. CDR3 coding DNA: TGTGCCAGCTCACCACCGGGTCGCCGGGCCGTGAACACCATATATTTT. Translation: CASSPPGRRAVNTIYF.

J is TRBJ2-5 and V is TRBV28, with TRBD2 matching 7 bases. This CDR3 has 16 amino acids. Germline assignment: CDR1 MDHEN and CDR2 SYDVKM. The junction had 18 bases not matched to a gene; V was cut back by 7 bases and J by 7 bases. This chain's CDR3 is CASTLGGGRVRGTQYF. The CDR3 bases are TGTGCCAGCACCCTCGGGGGAGGGAGAGTTCGGGGGACCCAGTACTTC.

Note on this clone: At the DNA level, this CDR3 is encoded by other sequences in the same sample as well. J is TRBJ1-3 and V is TRBV9; no definite D call. This CDR3 spans 15 amino acids. Germline CDR1 SGDLS, CDR2 YYNGEE. The germline V and J ends were trimmed by 0 bases and 2 bases, with 9 bases remaining between them. Here the CDR3 DNA reads TGTGCCAGCAGCGTAGCCGGCAGGCCTGGAAACACCATATATTTT. This translates into CASSVAGRPGNTIYF.

The chain links TRBV6-5 to TRBJ2-7; perhaps TRBD1 as D (6 bases). V was shortened by 5 bases and J by 0 bases, with 11 bases between the two germline ends. The CDR3 has 14 amino acids. Looked up from germline, CDR1 is MNHEY and CDR2 is SVGAGI. The CDR3 is CASSPTGNSYEQYF. The CDR3 DNA follows: TGTGCCAGCAGTCCCACAGGGAACTCCTACGAGCAGTACTTC.

This clone was seen a single time. The V gene is TRBV15, the J gene TRBJ1-5; D is undetermined. CDR1 and CDR2 (germline): LNHNV, YYDKDF (reference sequence). Deletions cut 2 bases from V and 5 bases from J, with 7 bases between. CDR3 size: 13 residues. The CDR3 loop is CATSRNKDQPQHF. For the CDR3, the DNA is TGTGCCACCAGCAGAAATAAAGATCAGCCCCAGCATTTT.

The chain employs TRBV24-1 and TRBJ2-2, with TRBD1 as a possible D gene (6 bases). Germline loops: CDR1 KGHDR, CDR2 SFDVKD. The germline V and J ends were trimmed by 11 bases and 6 bases, with 18 bases remaining between them. The CDR3 length is 14 residues. For the CDR3, the DNA is TGTGCCAGCACACTCACAGGGAAGCCCGGGGAGCTGTTTTTT. Translating gives CASTLTGKPGELFF.

J is TRBJ2-1 and V is TRBV9; TRBD2 matches at 13 bases. The CDR3 length is 14 residues. The V segment lost 4 bases and the J segment 10 bases; nucleotides outside the gene matches: 5. The germline gives CDR1 SGDLS, CDR2 YYNGEE. This CDR3 reads CASSMGLAGREQFF. The CDR3 DNA sequence: TGTGCCAGCAGCATGGGACTAGCGGGAAGGGAGCAGTTCTTC.

In this sample, this clone turned up once. J is TRBJ2-5 and V is TRBV18; the D is unclear. The CDR3 sequence is 13 residues long. Germline CDR1 is KGHSH and CDR2 is LQKENI. V lost 3 bases and J 2 bases, leaving 7 bases between the germline ends. The CDR3 loop is CASSPGYQETQYF. In DNA, the CDR3 is TGTGCCAGCTCACCGGGGTATCAAGAGACCCAGTACTTC.

The V gene is TRBV5-1, the J gene TRBJ2-5, with 10 bases matching TRBD2. The CDR3 consists of 15 residues. The germline V gene has CDR1 SGHRS and CDR2 YFSETQ. V dropped 4 bases and J dropped 5; count of bases not matched to a gene: 8. CDR3 in DNA: TGCGCCAGCAGCCCAGCTAGCGGGAGTGGGGAGACCCAGTACTTC. Translation: CASSPASGSGETQYF.

The rearrangement links TRBV15 to TRBJ2-7; 8 bases are a match to TRBD1. Unmatched junction bases numbered 8, after V lost 1 base and J lost 3 bases. CDR1 and CDR2 from the germline V gene are LNHNV and YYDKDF (reference sequence). The CDR3 consists of 16 residues. The CDR3 region has the DNA TGTGCCACCAGCAGAGGCGGGGCAGGGGGCATCTACGAGCAGTACTTC. Amino acids: CATSRGGAGGIYEQYF.

The V gene is TRBV3-1 (or the pseudogene TRBV3-2), the J gene TRBJ2-5; 11 positions match TRBD2. The germline V gene encodes CDR1 LGHDT and CDR2 YNNKEL (reference sequence). V was pared by 0 bases and J by 5 bases, with 14 bases of the junction left unmatched. The length of the CDR3 is 19 residues. The CDR3 DNA is TGTGCCAGCAGCCAAGATAGGGCAAGACTAGCGGGACTAGGGGAGACCCAGTACTTC. Amino acid sequence: CASSQDRARLAGLGETQYF.